These 27 T cell receptor beta chains were sequenced from one sample in a study of cytomegalovirus exposure and HLA in healthy donors (dated by TCRdb to the late 2010s). The library was made by the immunoSEQ multiplex PCR assay. The multiplex PCR relied on a mix of 60 forward primers for TCR Vbeta segments and 13 reverse primers for TCR Jbeta segments. TCRdb's version of the immuneACCESS table is confined to in-frame rearrangements and falls short of the full clone set. An unresolved V gene accounts for under half of the shortfall where checked; the remainder is of unknown origin. For this sample the table gives 95,000 to 150,000 clones, of which around 80% were detected only once. The ten largest clones capture 9.5% to 13% of the sample. Sequenced sample: PBMCs. These receptors all stem from a man aged 25 to 40 in good health and CMV-seropositive.

The chain carries TRBV29-1 and TRBJ2-4; D perhaps matches TRBD2 (6 bases). Deletions cut 3 bases from V and 6 bases from J, with 6 bases between. The germline V gene encodes CDR1 SQVTM and CDR2 ANQGSEA. The CDR3 consists of 11 residues. In DNA form, the CDR3 reads TGCAGCGTTGACGGGGGAAACATTCAGTACTTC. Its protein product is CSVDGGNIQYF. The full variable domain, with the rest looked up from reference TRBV29-1 and TRBJ2-4, is SAVISQKPSRDICQRGTSLTIQCQVDSQVTMMFWYRQQPGQSLTLIATANQGSEATYESGFVIDKFPISRPNLTFSTLTVSNMSPEDSSIYLCSVDGGNIQYFGAGTRLSVL.

The J gene is TRBJ1-1, the V gene TRBV5-1; D is unresolved. Germline CDR1 reads SGHRS; CDR2 reads YFSETQ. The germline V and J ends were trimmed by 1 base and 0 bases, with 4 bases remaining between them. The CDR3 is 13 amino acids. CDR3: CASSLWLNTEAFF. CDR3 in DNA: TGCGCCAGCAGCTTGTGGCTGAACACTGAAGCTTTCTTT.

This chain connects TRBV18 to TRBJ2-7, with D maybe TRBD2 (6 bases). V was pared by 5 bases and J by 3 bases, with 11 bases between. This CDR3 spans 13 amino acids. Per the germline V gene, CDR1 is KGHSH and CDR2 is LQKENI. The CDR3 DNA follows: TGTGCCAGCTCAACCGGGACTTTCTACGAGCAGTACTTC. Translated, it gives CASSTGTFYEQYF.

The rearrangement uses TRBV27 and TRBJ2-1; D may be TRBD2 (5 bases). CDR1 is MNHEY and CDR2 is SMNVEV in the germline V gene (reference sequence). This CDR3 is 18 amino acids long. Trimming took off 0 bases at V and 4 bases at J, with 19 bases between the two ends. The CDR3 bases are TGTGCCAGCAGTTTATCGATCGTGGAGGAAAGTGGATACAATGAGCAGTTCTTC. Protein sequence: CASSLSIVEESGYNEQFF.

This clone occurred a few times. This specimen includes other DNA sequences encoding the same CDR3. The rearrangement uses TRBV12-2 and TRBJ1-1. TRBV12-2 is termed a pseudogene. CDR3 length: 18 residues. The CDR3 DNA follows: TGTGCAAGTCGCCCCAACGTTAGAAGGGGGGGCCGTTTCGCTGAAGCTTTCTTT. It yields the protein CASRPNVRRGGRFAEAFF.

The rearrangement joins TRBV18 to TRBJ1-2; possibly TRBD1 for D (5 bases). Germline CDR1 and CDR2: KGHSH and LQKENI. Between the trimmed V and J ends, which lost 5 bases and 0 bases, there was a span of 19 bases. This CDR3 is built from 17 residues. The chain's CDR3 is CASSAPSGTRANYGYTF. CDR3 bases: TGTGCCAGCTCAGCGCCATCCGGGACTAGGGCTAACTATGGCTACACCTTC. Combining the CDR3 with reference TRBV18 and TRBJ1-2 gives the whole variable domain NAGVMQNPRHLVRRRGQEARLRCSPMKGHSHVYWYRQLPEEGLKFMVYLQKENIIDESGMPKERFSAEFPKEGPSILRIQQVVRGDSAAYFCASSAPSGTRANYGYTFGSGTRLTVV.

V and J are TRBV7-2 and TRBJ1-2; D is possibly TRBD1 (5 bases). V dropped 0 bases and J dropped 8 bases, with 19 bases sitting between them. CDR1 is SGHTA, CDR2 FQGNSA, per germline. The CDR3 has 16 amino acids. The CDR3: CASSLAPGRDGSGYTF. CDR3 nucleotides: TGTGCCAGCAGCTTAGCCCCCGGCAGGGATGGTTCAGGCTACACCTTC.

This sequence joins TRBV7-2 and TRBJ2-5; D may be TRBD2 (6 bases). Germline values: CDR1 SGHTA, CDR2 FQGNSA. V was clipped by 2 bases and J by 5 bases, with 24 bases between them. This CDR3 comprises 18 residues. The CDR3 spells CASSLRPPGGLGGETQYF. Here the CDR3 DNA reads TGTGCCAGCAGCTTACGGCCCCCGGGCGGGCTTGGGGGGGAGACCCAGTACTTC. Complete variable domain (other parts from reference TRBV7-2 and TRBJ2-5): GAGVSQSPSNKVTEKGKDVELRCDPISGHTALYWYRQSLGQGLEFLIYFQGNSAPDKSGLPSDRFSAERTGGSVSTLTIQRTQQEDSAVYLCASSLRPPGGLGGETQYFGPGTRLLVL.

The V gene is TRBV7-9, the J gene TRBJ2-7, with 7 nucleotides matching TRBD2. Germline assignment: CDR1 SEHNR and CDR2 FQNEAQ (reference sequence). V was clipped by 3 bases and J by 4 bases; unmatched bases: 9. The CDR3 has 15 residues. For the CDR3, the DNA is TGTGCCAGCAGCTTTGGGAGGGGTGAGGGGTACGAGCAGTACTTC. Translation gives CASSFGRGEGYEQYF.

CDR3 sequence: CASSQDSLAGAWTGELFF. In DNA, the CDR3 is TGCGCCAGCAGCCAAGATAGTCTAGCGGGAGCTTGGACCGGGGAGCTGTTTTTT. This sequence joins TRBV4-3 and TRBJ2-2, with 10 positions matching TRBD2. After removal of 0 bases from V and 5 bases from J, the junction contained 9 bases not matched to a gene. The CDR3 runs 18 residues. Germline V gene data show CDR1 as LGHNA and CDR2 as YSLEER.

This chain connects TRBV27 to TRBJ2-7; 12 bases are shared with TRBD2. Germline trimming cut 3 bases from V and 1 base from J; bases unmatched to any gene: 13. CDR1 and CDR2 (germline): MNHEY, SMNVEV (reference sequence). CDR3 size: 19 residues. Here the CDR3 DNA reads TGTGCCAGCAGTTTCGCACCCCGTACACTAGCGGGAGGTTCCTACGAGCAGTACTTC. Translation gives CASSFAPRTLAGGSYEQYF.

The rearrangement joins TRBV7-2 to TRBJ2-7; a weak D match, TRBD1 (5 bases). The CDR3 is made up of 15 amino acids. With 3 bases removed from V and 2 bases from J, the gap between germline ends came to 14 bases. Looked up from germline, CDR1 is SGHTA and CDR2 is FQGNSA. The CDR3 DNA is TGTGCCAGCAGCTTTCAGGGATCGGTGACCTACGAGCAGTACTTC. It translates to CASSFQGSVTYEQYF.

The V and J genes are TRBV7-2 and TRBJ2-1; tentative D call: TRBD1 (6 bases). The germline V gene encodes CDR1 SGHTA and CDR2 FQGNSA. The ends were cut back, 5 bases at V and 8 bases at J, with 28 bases in the middle. The CDR3 extends over 18 amino acids. The CDR3 region is CASSPDLTGTERLDEQFF. The CDR3, as DNA: TGTGCCAGCAGCCCAGACCTCACAGGGACCGAAAGATTAGATGAGCAGTTCTTC.

The table lists this clone with a few counts. This rearrangement joins TRBV19 to TRBJ2-5, with 7 bases that match TRBD1. The germline V gene encodes CDR1 LNHDA and CDR2 SQIVND (reference sequence). This CDR3 has 13 residues. J gave up 3 bases and V 5 bases, and 3 bases lay outside the gene matches. The CDR3, as DNA: TGTGCCAGTAGTTTCGACAGGGAAGAGACCCAGTACTTC. Amino acid sequence: CASSFDREETQYF.

The chain uses TRBV4-3 and TRBJ2-7, with 8 bases fitting TRBD1. Trimming cost V 4 bases and J 4 bases; bases outside gene matches: 9. The germline V gene encodes CDR1 LGHNA and CDR2 YSLEER. The CDR3 is 15 residues long. This CDR3 reads CASSPSEQGAYEQYF. CDR3 in DNA: TGCGCCAGCAGCCCCTCCGAGCAGGGGGCTTACGAGCAGTACTTC.

This rearrangement joins TRBV11-2 to TRBJ2-5, with TRBD1 identical over 9 bases. CDR1 is SGHAT and CDR2 is FQNNGV in the germline V gene. The CDR3 contains 15 residues. Trimming removed 5 bases from V and 4 bases from J; junction bases left unmatched: 8. Here the CDR3 DNA reads TGTGCCAGCAGCACATACAGGGGGCGCGGAGAGACCCAGTACTTC. Translated: CASSTYRGRGETQYF.

The chain employs TRBV5-1 and TRBJ2-7, with a tentative D call TRBD1 (5 bases). Trimming removed 3 bases at V and 1 base at J, with 11 bases between. The CDR3 spans 14 residues. In germline, CDR1 is SGHRS, CDR2 YFSETQ. The CDR3 protein is CASSSGPGSYEQYF. CDR3 in DNA: TGCGCCAGCAGCTCAGGCCCAGGGTCCTACGAGCAGTACTTC. Combining the CDR3 with reference TRBV5-1 and TRBJ2-7 gives the whole variable domain KAGVTQTPRYLIKTRGQQVTLSCSPISGHRSVSWYQQTPGQGLQFLFEYFSETQRNKGNFPGRFSGRQFSNSRSEMNVSTLELGDSALYLCASSSGPGSYEQYFGPGTRLTVT.

In its sample, this clone was seen a few times. The CDR3: CASSLPRDRKDLNGYEQYF. In nucleotides, the CDR3 is TGTGCCAGCAGCCTCCCCCGGGACAGGAAGGATTTGAATGGGTACGAGCAGTACTTC. The chain joins TRBV7-8 to TRBJ2-7; 8 bases fit TRBD1. Trimming cost V 5 bases and J 4 bases; bases outside gene matches: 22. This CDR3 is 19 amino acids long. Germline V gene data show CDR1 as SGHVS and CDR2 as FQNEAQ.

The V and J genes are TRBV7-3 and TRBJ1-2; D uncertain. This CDR3 is built from 13 residues. V lost 5 bases and J lost 11, with 18 bases in between. CDR1 is SGHTA, CDR2 FQGTGA, per germline. CDR3 protein: CASSLSGREYYTF. CDR3 sequence (DNA): TGTGCCAGCAGCCTCAGTGGGCGCGAATATTACACCTTC. Full variable domain (missing parts from reference TRBV7-3 and TRBJ1-2): GAGVSQTPSNKVTEKGKYVELRCDPISGHTALYWYRQSLGQGPEFLIYFQGTGAADDSGLPNDRFFAVRPEGSVSTLKIQRTERGDSAVYLCASSLSGREYYTFGSGTRLTVV.

The chain links TRBV30 to TRBJ1-1; D not resolved. The CDR3 spans 13 residues. Trimming removed 1 base at V and 4 bases at J, with 10 bases between. Germline CDR1 GTSNPN, CDR2 SVGIG (reference sequence). The CDR3 region is CAWSGGLITEAFF. CDR3 in DNA: TGTGCCTGGAGTGGAGGGTTGATCACTGAAGCTTTCTTT.

This clone was picked up one time. The chain is built from TRBV21-1 and TRBJ2-1; TRBD1 reflects the table's D call only, with no check against the DNA. TRBV21-1 is an annotated pseudogene. The CDR3 loop spans 14 amino acids. The CDR3 region is CASSKKGADNEQFF. CDR3 bases: TGTGCCAGCAGCAAAAAAGGGGCGGATAATGAGCAGTTCTTC.

The CDR3 region is CASSPGGGSYEQYF. CDR3 nucleotides: TGTGCCAGCTCACCAGGCGGGGGGTCCTACGAGCAGTACTTC. The chain carries TRBV18 and TRBJ2-7, with 8 positions matching TRBD2. Germline CDR1 and CDR2: KGHSH and LQKENI. V lost 2 bases to trimming and J lost 1 base; unmatched junction nucleotides: 1. The CDR3 is made up of 14 amino acids.

This chain links TRBV28 with TRBJ2-1; D possibly corresponds to TRBD2 (6 bases). This CDR3 is 16 amino acids long. The germline gives CDR1 MDHEN, CDR2 SYDVKM. V was clipped by 1 base and J by 0 bases, with 10 bases between them. The CDR3 DNA reads TGTGCCAGCAGTTTATCCGCGGGAAGCTCCTACAATGAGCAGTTCTTC. This encodes CASSLSAGSSYNEQFF.

As regards this clone: The junction departs from germline at one end; a sequencing error may be responsible. The V call is TRBV7-9, the J call TRBJ2-7, with TRBD2 identical over 13 bases. Germline values: CDR1 SEHNR, CDR2 FQNEAQ (reference sequence). The CDR3 has 17 residues. The CDR3 sequence is CSSSFPSTSGRSREQYF. The CDR3 region has the DNA TGTTCCAGCAGCTTCCCATCGACTAGCGGGAGGAGTCGCGAGCAGTACTTC.

V and J are TRBV5-4 and TRBJ2-7, with unresolved D. Trimming pared 3 bases from V and 0 bases from J, leaving 4 bases between. CDR3 length: 12 residues. Germline CDR1 and CDR2: SGHNT and YYREEE (reference sequence). CDR3 sequence: CASSSSSYEQYF. DNA of the CDR3: TGTGCCAGCAGCTCGAGCTCCTACGAGCAGTACTTC.

This clone has a single count. The rearrangement uses TRBV6-5 and TRBJ2-7; perhaps TRBD1 as D (7 bases). Deletions cut 6 bases from V and 3 bases from J, with 18 bases between. CDR3 length equals 15 residues. Per the germline V gene, CDR1 is MNHEY and CDR2 is SVGAGI. CDR3 nucleotide sequence: TGTGCCAGCAGGGAGGCAGGGGGGCGTCTCTACGAGCAGTACTTC. It is translated as CASREAGGRLYEQYF.

The J gene is TRBJ2-1, the V gene TRBV5-1, with 14 bases matching TRBD2. The CDR3 extends over 16 amino acids. V shed 1 base, J shed 5 bases, and the junction held 2 bases outside the gene matches. Germline V gene data show CDR1 as SGHRS and CDR2 as YFSETQ. CDR3 sequence reads: CASSLWGLAGDNEQFF. The CDR3 DNA sequence: TGCGCCAGCAGCTTGTGGGGACTAGCGGGAGACAATGAGCAGTTCTTC.